These 29 T cell receptor beta chains were all obtained from the same sample, sequenced in a study of T-cell memory formation after mild COVID-19. Each CDR3 protein is one row after TCRdb ran MiXCR on the 5' RACE reads. The table lists 300,000 to 400,000 distinct CDR3 sequences, 15% to 20% of them singletons. Sequencing used PBMCs or a T cell subset sorted from them (not recorded which). The receptors stem from a young man who had mild COVID-19 (a few samples of this study predate the infection). Cell type and time point are not known.

This clonotype has more than one count but fewer than ten. The chain combines TRBV4-3 with TRBJ1-1; the D gene is possibly TRBD1 (6 bases). Trimming took off 0 bases at V and 5 bases at J, with 16 bases between the two ends. The CDR3 extends over 16 amino acids. Germline loops: CDR1 LGHNA, CDR2 YSLEER. The CDR3 bases are TGCGCCAGCAGCCAAGATGGAGGTAACAGGGAAACTGAAGCTTTCTTT. Amino acid sequence: CASSQDGGNRETEAFF.

This clonotype was seen repeatedly, ten times or more. V gene TRBV12-3 or TRBV12-4 combines with J gene TRBJ1-3; TRBD1 might be the D (5 bases). V lost 6 bases to trimming and J lost 0 bases, with 12 bases between them. This CDR3 region has 15 residues. CDR3 DNA sequence: TGTGCCAGCAGACTACAGGTGATCTCTGGAAACACCATATATTTT. The encoded protein is CASRLQVISGNTIYF.

The genes are TRBV27 and TRBJ2-5; D is uncertain. Germline loops: CDR1 MNHEY, CDR2 SMNVEV (reference sequence). The CDR3 runs to 15 residues. V lost 6 bases and J 1 base, leaving 15 bases between the germline ends. CDR3 region: CASSSNWGTQETQYF. The CDR3 DNA reads as TGTGCCAGCAGCTCCAACTGGGGAACCCAAGAGACCCAGTACTTC.

The chain couples TRBV29-1 to TRBJ2-7; D is perhaps TRBD1 (6 bases). Germline lookup yields CDR1 SQVTM and CDR2 ANQGSEA. The CDR3 is 12 amino acids. In DNA form, the CDR3 reads TGCAGTGCTCGGACAGCCTTTGACGAGCAGTACGTC. Translation: CSARTAFDEQYV.

The rearrangement uses TRBV7-9 and TRBJ2-1; 7 bases align to TRBD1. The junction had 11 bases not matched to a gene; V was cut back by 5 bases and J by 7 bases. CDR1 is SEHNR and CDR2 is FQNEAQ in the germline V gene (reference sequence). The CDR3 is 15 amino acids. CDR3 residues: CASSRGGEFSNEQFF. Written as DNA, the CDR3 is TGTGCCAGCAGCCGAGGGGGCGAATTTTCGAATGAGCAGTTCTTC.

This clonotype occurred many times. The genes are TRBV7-2 and TRBJ2-3; D not certain. Germline loops: CDR1 SGHTA, CDR2 FQGNSA. The CDR3 covers 13 residues. V shed 1 base and J shed 6 bases, with 8 bases lying between them. This CDR3 is CASSLESWDTQYF. The DNA of the CDR3 is TGTGCCAGCAGCTTAGAGTCTTGGGATACGCAGTATTTT.

This clonotype appeared a few times. This chain uses TRBV18 with TRBJ2-7; D may be TRBD1 (6 bases). CDR3 size: 12 residues. The V gene's germline CDR1 is KGHSH and CDR2 LQKENI. V was trimmed by 8 bases and J by 4 bases, leaving 12 bases between them. The CDR3 bases are TGTGCCAGCACTACAGGGTTATACGAGCAGTACGTC. Residues: CASTTGLYEQYV.

This clonotype has a handful of counts. The CDR3 region has the DNA TGTGCCAGCACCTCCCCACGGGGGCGTATCTCCTACAATGAGCAGTTCTTC. Translated: CASTSPRGRISYNEQFF. J is TRBJ2-1 and V is TRBV7-2; D may match TRBD1 or TRBD2 (6 bases each). The CDR3 covers 17 residues. The germline V and J ends were trimmed by 7 bases and 0 bases, with 19 bases remaining between them. Germline CDR1 and CDR2: SGHTA and FQGNSA.

This chain links TRBV12-3 or TRBV12-4 with TRBJ1-1; no clear D gene. The CDR3 length is 12 residues. V gave up 10 bases and J gave up 0 bases, with 9 bases separating them. The CDR3 DNA sequence: TGTGCCACTTCGTTGATGAACACTGAAGCTTTCTTT. Translating gives CATSLMNTEAFF.

The rearrangement joins TRBV18 to TRBJ1-2; a possible D gene is TRBD1 (5 bases). The CDR3 length is 15 residues. The germline V gene has CDR1 KGHSH and CDR2 LQKENI. V gave up 2 bases and J gave up 4 bases, with 14 bases separating them. CDR3 loop: CASSPVRERGYGYTF. In DNA form, the CDR3 reads TGTGCCAGCTCACCAGTTCGGGAAAGGGGCTATGGCTACACCTTC.

CDR3 residues: CASSFEYGTGELFF. CDR3 in DNA: TGTGCCAGCAGCTTCGAGTATGGCACCGGGGAGCTGTTTTTT. The gene calls are TRBV5-6 and TRBJ2-2; D is unclear. This CDR3 contains 14 residues. CDR1 and CDR2 from the germline V gene are SGHDT and YYEEEE. V was clipped by 2 bases and J by 4 bases, with 9 bases between them.

This clonotype has only a few counts. The V call is TRBV6-5, the J call TRBJ1-1; tentative D call: TRBD1 (6 bases). The CDR3 spans 12 residues. V was pared by 8 bases and J by 11 bases, with 18 bases between. From germline, CDR1 is MNHEY and CDR2 SVGAGI. The CDR3 here is CASLGATRTAFF. The DNA of the CDR3 is TGTGCCAGCTTGGGGGCGACCCGGACGGCTTTCTTT.

The V gene is TRBV6-5, the J gene TRBJ2-7; 7 bases match TRBD1. CDR3 length equals 13 residues. The J segment lost 5 bases and the V segment lost 2 bases, leaving 3 bases of the junction unmatched. Germline assignment: CDR1 MNHEY and CDR2 SVGAGI. CDR3: CASSYATGNEQYF. CDR3 nucleotides: TGTGCCAGCAGTTACGCGACAGGGAACGAGCAGTACTTC.

The chain links TRBV28 to TRBJ2-1; D could derive from TRBD1 or TRBD2 (5 bases each). CDR1 and CDR2 (germline): MDHEN, SYDVKM. Trimming took off 6 bases at V and 5 bases at J, with 20 bases between the two ends. The CDR3 length is 16 residues. This chain's CDR3 is CASSLKGPGRDNEQFF. In DNA, the CDR3 is TGTGCCAGCAGCCTGAAGGGGCCGGGGAGAGACAATGAGCAGTTCTTC.

This clonotype turned up a few times. V usage is TRBV4-3 and J usage is TRBJ2-5; TRBD2 matches 11 bases. Germline CDR1 LGHNA, CDR2 YSLEER. CDR3 length equals 17 residues. The ends lost 4 bases at V and 3 bases at J; junction bases unmatched: 10. The CDR3 nucleotides are TGCGCCAGCAGCCTAGCCCCGACTAGCGGGAACAAAGAGACCCAGTACTTC. This translates into CASSLAPTSGNKETQYF.

This clonotype has a handful of counts. The rearrangement links TRBV20-1 to TRBJ2-7; the D gene is possibly TRBD2 (6 bases). CDR1 and CDR2 (germline): DFQATT, SNEGSKA (reference sequence). This CDR3 contains 14 residues. V gave up 3 bases and J gave up 5 bases, with 17 bases separating them. The CDR3 coding sequence is TGCAGTGCTAGTCCGCCGGTGGGGGGTAACGAGCAGTACTTC. Its protein is CSASPPVGGNEQYF.

This clonotype was detected a few times. This chain connects TRBV10-3 to TRBJ1-5; 7 nucleotides align to TRBD1. V shed 2 bases, J shed 4 bases, and the junction held 5 bases outside the gene matches. The germline gives CDR1 ENHRY, CDR2 SYGVKD. This CDR3 comprises 15 residues. CDR3 coding DNA: TGTGCCATCAGTGAGGTGACAGGGATGAATCAGCCCCAGCATTTT. It specifies CAISEVTGMNQPQHF.

This sequence joins TRBV6-4 and TRBJ2-1, with 7 bases aligning to TRBD1. CDR3 size: 11 residues. From germline, CDR1 is MRHNA and CDR2 SNTAGT. Losses at the gene ends were 6 bases for V and 15 bases for J; bases not matched to a gene: 8. DNA of the CDR3: TGTGCCAGCAGCAACCGACAGGGTCTGTTCTTC. Its translation: CASSNRQGLFF.

This clonotype was detected a few times. The chain carries TRBV12-3 or TRBV12-4 and TRBJ2-1; 8 nucleotides line up with TRBD1. The trim removed 7 bases at V and 8 bases at J, leaving 7 bases unmatched. This CDR3 region has 13 residues. DNA of the CDR3: TGTGCCAGCATAGGACAGGGACTGGATGAGCAGTTCTTC. The encoded protein is CASIGQGLDEQFF.

This chain connects TRBV6-6 to TRBJ1-2, with 7 bases lining up with TRBD1. Germline V gene lookup returns CDR1 MNHNY and CDR2 SVGAGI (reference sequence). This CDR3 comprises 13 residues. Unmatched junction bases numbered 5, after V lost 7 bases and J lost 3 bases. The CDR3 region has the DNA TGTGCCAGCACCGAGGGGGCACACTATGGCTACACCTTC. It encodes CASTEGAHYGYTF.

This chain links TRBV29-1 with TRBJ2-1; the D is unclear. Germline V gene sequence: CDR1 SQVTM, CDR2 ANQGSEA. V lost 7 bases to trimming and J lost 8 bases, with 15 bases between them. This CDR3 region has 12 residues. The DNA of the CDR3 is TGCAGCGGGGCGGCCGACGGCGATGAGCAGTTCTTC. This encodes CSGAADGDEQFF.

V gene TRBV9 combines with J gene TRBJ2-5, with 12 positions matching TRBD2. This CDR3 has 16 residues. Germline trimming cut 3 bases from V and 5 bases from J; bases unmatched to any gene: 8. Per germline, CDR1 SGDLS and CDR2 YYNGEE. CDR3 sequence reads: CASSAGTSGLRETQYF. CDR3 sequence (DNA): TGTGCCAGCAGCGCCGGGACTAGCGGGCTCCGGGAGACCCAGTACTTC.

The sample holds a few counts of this clonotype. This chain connects TRBV7-8 to TRBJ1-4; D remains unclear. The V end lost 7 bases, the J end lost 5 bases, and 17 bases lay between the germline ends. Germline V gene sequence: CDR1 SGHVS, CDR2 FQNEAQ. The CDR3 consists of 15 residues. Here the CDR3 reads CASTQARGRNEKLFF. The CDR3 DNA is TGTGCCAGCACCCAGGCTCGAGGGAGGAATGAAAAACTGTTTTTT.

This clonotype was seen only a few times. The chain recombines TRBV4-1 with TRBJ2-5; 9 positions match TRBD1. Germline trimming cut 1 base from V and 5 bases from J; bases unmatched to any gene: 5. Germline V gene lookup returns CDR1 MGHRA and CDR2 YSYEKL. This CDR3 contains 15 residues. The CDR3 bases are TGCGCCAGCAGCCAAGGGGGACAGGGAGCGGAGACCCAGTACTTC. As protein: CASSQGGQGAETQYF.

This clonotype was found a few times. This rearrangement joins TRBV20-1 to TRBJ2-1, with D possibly being TRBD1 or TRBD2 (5 bases each). Germline V lookup: CDR1 DFQATT, CDR2 SNEGSKA (reference sequence). The CDR3 contains 13 residues. V lost 6 bases and J lost 7, with 16 bases in between. The CDR3 DNA sequence: TGCAGTGCCATAAGGGCTGAGGGGAATGAGCAGTTCTTC. Amino acids: CSAIRAEGNEQFF.

The J gene is TRBJ1-1, the V gene TRBV30; no definite D call. Germline V gives CDR1 GTSNPN, CDR2 SVGIG (reference sequence). Trimming cost V 1 base and J 1 base, with 4 bases left between them. The CDR3 totals 12 residues. CDR3 in amino acids: CAWSEENTEAFF. The CDR3 DNA follows: TGTGCCTGGAGTGAGGAGAACACTGAAGCTTTCTTT.

This rearrangement joins TRBV6-6 to TRBJ1-1, with 8 bases matching TRBD1. This CDR3 region has 14 residues. The germline V gene has CDR1 MNHNY and CDR2 SVGAGI (reference sequence). The junction had 3 bases not matched to a gene; V was cut back by 1 base and J by 5 bases. Here the CDR3 reads CASSYLTGVTEAFF. CDR3 sequence (DNA): TGTGCCAGCAGTTACTTGACAGGGGTGACTGAAGCTTTCTTT.

The table lists this clonotype with many counts. The gene calls are TRBV11-2 and TRBJ2-2; D may be TRBD1 or TRBD2 (6 bases each). The CDR3 sequence is 15 residues long. The germline V and J ends were trimmed by 0 bases and 4 bases, with 9 bases remaining between them. The germline V gene has CDR1 SGHAT and CDR2 FQNNGV. In nucleotides, the CDR3 is TGTGCCAGCAGCTTAGACAGGGGAGGCACCGGGGAGCTGTTTTTT. Translated: CASSLDRGGTGELFF.

The chain has TRBV11-2 and TRBJ1-1; the D is unclear. The V gene's germline CDR1 is SGHAT and CDR2 FQNNGV. The ends were cut back, 2 bases at V and 7 bases at J, with 8 bases in the middle. This CDR3 contains 12 residues. CDR3 coding DNA: TGTGCCAGCAGCTTACAGAGCAATGAAGCTTTCTTT. Its translation: CASSLQSNEAFF. Looking up the rest from reference TRBV11-2 and TRBJ1-1 gives the full variable domain: EAGVAQSPRYKIIEKRQSVAFWCNPISGHATLYWYQQILGQGPKLLIQFQNNGVVDDSQLPKDRFSAERLKGVDSTLKIQPAKLEDSAVYLCASSLQSNEAFFGQGTRLTVV.